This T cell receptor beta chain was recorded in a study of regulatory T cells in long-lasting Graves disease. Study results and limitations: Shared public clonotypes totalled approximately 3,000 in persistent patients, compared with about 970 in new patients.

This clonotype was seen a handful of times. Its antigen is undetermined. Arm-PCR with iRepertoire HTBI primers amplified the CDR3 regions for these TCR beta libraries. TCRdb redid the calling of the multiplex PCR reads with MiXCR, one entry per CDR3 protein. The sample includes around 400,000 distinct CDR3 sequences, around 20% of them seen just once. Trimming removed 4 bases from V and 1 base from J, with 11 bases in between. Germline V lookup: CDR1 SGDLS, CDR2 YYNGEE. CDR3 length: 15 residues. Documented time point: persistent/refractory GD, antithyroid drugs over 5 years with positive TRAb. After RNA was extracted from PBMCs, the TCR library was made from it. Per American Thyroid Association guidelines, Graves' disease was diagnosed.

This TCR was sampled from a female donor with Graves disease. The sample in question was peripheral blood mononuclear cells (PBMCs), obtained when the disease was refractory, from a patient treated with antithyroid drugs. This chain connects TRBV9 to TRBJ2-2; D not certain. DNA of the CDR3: TGTGCCAGCAGCTCTTTTCAGATGAACACCGGGGAGCTGTTTTTT. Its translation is CASSSFQMNTGELFF.